The 7 T cell receptor beta chains presented below share a single source sample, sequenced in a study of OX40 agonist ivuxolimab in advanced cancers. The protocol was immunoSEQ multiplex PCR, while the TCRdb copy is restricted to in-frame clones and leaves out a portion. The data contain about 46,000 clones, 89% of them seen just once; the ten biggest clones take up 12%. This sample comprised CD4+ or CD8+ T cells sorted from blood, obtained in a trial of the OX40 agonist ivuxolimab. The receptors derive from an adult with an advanced solid tumor such as melanoma, head and neck, liver or kidney cancer.

The chain uses TRBV19 and TRBJ1-5; TRBD1 matches 8 bases. Germline V CDR1 and CDR2: LNHDA, SQIVND (reference sequence). V was pared by 7 bases and J by 5 bases, with 10 bases of the junction left unmatched. This CDR3 contains 15 residues. The CDR3 region is CASTSDRVGHQPQHF. In nucleotides, the CDR3 is TGTGCCAGTACCTCGGACAGGGTCGGGCATCAGCCCCAGCATTTT.

This clone was seen once. The chain couples TRBV7-2 to TRBJ2-7; D may be TRBD2 (5 bases). The V gene's germline CDR1 is SGHTA and CDR2 FQGNSA. Trimming stripped 8 bases from V and 5 bases from J, with 34 bases between. The CDR3 spans 19 residues. CDR3 loop: CASRPTIFTMGSVDNEQYF. As DNA, the CDR3 is TGTGCCAGCCGACCTACCATTTTTACTATGGGGAGTGTAGATAACGAGCAGTACTTC.

The chain links TRBV19 to TRBJ1-1; no firm D call. V dropped 1 base and J dropped 0 bases, with 12 bases sitting between them. The germline V gene encodes CDR1 LNHDA and CDR2 SQIVND (reference sequence). This CDR3 contains 16 residues. CDR3 amino acids: CASSIAPDLVNTEAFF. CDR3 nucleotide sequence: TGTGCCAGTAGTATAGCCCCCGACCTTGTGAACACTGAAGCTTTCTTT.

The rearrangement joins TRBV5-4 to TRBJ1-4; 8 bases are shared with TRBD1. CDR3 length: 16 residues. J gave up 0 bases and V 4 bases, and 5 bases lay outside the gene matches. The V gene's germline CDR1 is SGHNT and CDR2 YYREEE (reference sequence). CDR3 loop: CASSRTGLTTNEKLFF. The CDR3 DNA sequence: TGTGCCAGCAGCCGGACAGGGCTCACAACTAATGAAAAACTGTTTTTT.

The genes are TRBV6-1 and TRBJ2-7; D is perhaps TRBD1 (5 bases). CDR1 and CDR2 from the germline V gene are MNHNS and SASEGT. V was cut by 6 bases and J by 2 bases, with 11 bases left in between. The CDR3 extends over 13 amino acids. As DNA, the CDR3 is TGTGCCAGCAGCGCCAGGGTCCCCTACGAGCAGTACTTC. This encodes CASSARVPYEQYF.

The V gene is TRBV7-6, the J gene TRBJ2-1; no firm D call. The germline V gene encodes CDR1 SGHVS and CDR2 FNYEAQ. The V end lost 1 base, the J end lost 4 bases, and 8 bases lay between the germline ends. This CDR3 has 14 residues. DNA for the CDR3: TGTGCCAGCAGCTTAGAAGCTCCTTACAATGAGCAGTTCTTC. Translating gives CASSLEAPYNEQFF.

This chain uses TRBV4-2 with TRBJ2-7; TRBD1 matches 7 bases. Trimming at V came to 5 bases and at J to 2 bases, leaving 6 bases not matched to a gene. The CDR3 length is 14 residues. CDR1 is LGHNA and CDR2 is YNFKEQ in the germline V gene. The CDR3 loop reads CASSLADRTYEQYF. DNA of the CDR3: TGTGCCAGCAGCTTGGCGGACAGGACCTACGAGCAGTACTTC.